This paragraph covers one T cell receptor (beta chain) sequence. It has no known antigen specificity. No much larger clone exists at a distance of one base, and base qualities are not known. The germline V gene supplies CDR1 SGHTA and CDR2 FQGNSA. V gives up 5 bases and J gives up 5 bases, and the segment between their germline ends measures 3 bases. The CDR3 runs 10 residues from the cysteine to the phenylalanine. The read is trimmed to its CDR3 DNA, 30 bases read in frame from base 1. This sample was included in a study of cytomegalovirus exposure and HLA in healthy donors (dated by TCRdb to 2016 to 2017). Regarding the complete study: In an earlier analysis of roughly 500 of the donors, approximately 300 Gb of sequence data and 120 million or so unique TCR beta sequences from roughly 200 million T cells were reported. Around 300 gigabases of sequencing data and roughly 90 million unique TCR sequences were included in an early release covering around 600 HLA-typed donors. Of the roughly 390 genotyped donors, approximately 80% fell in the genetic ancestry cluster associated with self-reported Caucasian donors. The study aimed to test whether cataloging public T cell receptors could reveal signatures of past pathogen exposure. The T cell repertoires of around 670 subjects were profiled by immunosequencing and related to cytomegalovirus serostatus. Besides the first cohort of more than 650 subjects, a separate validation cohort made up of 90 to 150 different subjects was used. High-throughput TCR immunosequencing, statistical association of individual TCRs with disease status, and machine learning were combined to predict cytomegalovirus infection status. To study patterns of TCR occurrence, a later analysis re-analyzed previously published TCR beta repertoires from 666 donors and added high-resolution HLA genotyping. Rather than drawing on any new phenotypic data, the later analysis identified candidate immune exposures from TCR beta sequences and the way those sequences occurred across donors. To decide whether each TCR beta V gene segment behaved as functional or pseudogenic, an earlier analysis of 587 of the donors relied on high-throughput TCR beta sequencing. Alongside the repertoire data, information on donor age, sex, ethnicity and CMV serostatus was compiled. In a later genetic analysis, genome-wide SNP genotypes for about 65% of the roughly 670 donors were used, and that subset was treated as a discovery cohort. Every repertoire in the discovery cohort had been generated on one and the same sequencing platform. Class I and class II HLA loci were covered by the typing at four-digit resolution. The number of donors typed differed by locus, with 629-630 for A, B, C, DRB1 and DQB1, roughly 520 for DQA1, 600 to 610 for DPA1, and some 440 for DPB1. A handful of DR-DQ haplotypes were handled as single units for association and clustering because linkage in the cohort was strong. Among about 360 genotyped donors of the cohort, an average of around 240,000 unique TCR beta nucleotide sequences were sequenced per donor, roughly a sixth of them non-productive. What the authors observed across the whole study: A cluster of highly shared sequence variants was judged likely to be a technical artifact of the sequencing pipeline. In the study, some 180 TCR beta chains were listed as associated with cytomegalovirus. Most CMV-associated TCR beta chains appeared to be HLA-restricted in a later analysis, and the HLA associations seemed to be driven largely by CMV exposure. A later genetic analysis associated a missense DCLRE1C variant with V-gene and J-gene trimming of TCR beta chains, and an independent cohort replicated the association. Most TCR sequences were observed very rarely across donors, whereas some public TCRs were present in many individuals. The authors suggested that the approach could potentially be extended to other disease states and immunological phenotypes. In a later analysis, 16,951 TCR beta sequences were associated with specific HLA alleles at a false discovery rate of 0.05. In a later analysis, HLA-associated TCR beta chains showed more clonal expansion and lower generation probabilities than non-associated chains that were equally common. In a later analysis, TCR association rates were found to vary across HLA loci, with the most associated TCRs seen for DRB1 alleles and the fewest for HLA-C alleles. A later analysis reported that several top co-occurrence clusters appeared linked to parvovirus B19, influenza, CMV and Epstein-Barr virus. The earlier analysis of some 540 of the donors excluded over 15 rarely observed V segments, including chromosome 9 orphons, because counts were too low. The classifier was reported to diagnose cytomegalovirus status with high specificity and sensitivity in both the original and validation cohorts. Some IMGT-functional V segments, including TRBV6-2 and TRBV6-3, could not be told apart with the 87-base-pair reads, so those segments were excluded. For the cohort, immune exposure information was limited to CMV serostatus. HLA typing was unavailable for some donors at each locus, so association tests used only the typed subset. When HLA alleles, especially DR and DQ, strongly co-occurred, attributing TCR associations to individual alleles was difficult. In vitro tests confirmed that a few of the cytomegalovirus-associated TCR beta chains recognize cytomegalovirus antigens. Presence/absence analyses assumed roughly uniform sequencing depth across donors, an assumption that may not hold. Correlated functional status among segregating V segments might reflect linkage disequilibrium, but an unknown experimental factor could not be ruled out. This cohort had only TCR beta chains sequenced, and the lack of alpha or paired-chain data limited which features could be detected. Compared with the roughly 670-donor mean, donors in an Asian-associated ancestry cluster had fewer N-insertions in productive TCRs, according to a later genetic analysis. In an earlier analysis of fewer than 750 of the donors, most TCR beta V segments were observed in productive rearrangements about 87% or about 30% of the time, broadly matching IMGT annotations. A further reported finding was that TCR beta sequences accurately predicted the HLA-A and HLA-B alleles for most subjects in the first cohort.

Receptor libraries were prepared by the immunoSEQ multiplex PCR assay. For the multiplex PCR, a mixture combining 60 forward primers for TCR Vbeta segments and 13 reverse primers for TCR Jbeta segments was used. The CDR3 region of rearranged TCR beta genes was amplified from genomic DNA by a multiplex PCR assay. Amplified TCR beta libraries were sequenced as 87-base-pair reads on the Illumina HiSeq System. Under the source paper's analysis protocol: Across the roughly 670 repertoires, a later analysis counted tens of millions of unique TCR beta chains, 9.5 million to 13 million of which were shared by at least two donors. To remove PCR and sequencing errors, raw reads were error-corrected and collapsed into unique sequences using a nearest-neighbor algorithm that merged closely related sequences. CDR3 sequences were aligned to IMGT reference sequences to assign V, D and J gene segments. For a sequence to be retained, at least a six-nucleotide match to both a V gene segment and a J gene segment was required. Rearrangements were classified as productive when the CDR3 lacked stop codons and remained in frame with V and J, and all other rearrangements were classified as non-productive. CDR3 was defined according to IMGT convention as the region running from the second conserved V-encoded cysteine to the conserved J-encoded phenylalanine. The earlier analysis of 450 to 750 of the donors excluded any sequence lacking an unambiguous match to a single V gene segment. In an earlier analysis of a few hundred of the donors, V segments were called functional above 56.7% productive rearrangements and were called segregating when the between-donor standard deviation exceeded 5%. A statistical classification framework was built for diagnosing cytomegalovirus status from the catalog of TCR beta chain sequences. V and J gene assignment, in a later analysis, came from comparing TCR nucleotide sequences with IMGT/GENE-DB human TR gene sequences. A later analysis assigned CDR3 sequences and most-parsimonious VDJ recombination scenarios with the TCRdist pipeline. In a later analysis, every TCR beta chain was defined by the combination of its CDR3 amino acid sequence and its V-gene family, and reads without a unique V-gene family were dropped. A later analysis removed roughly 590 highly shared, low-generation-probability nucleotide sequences to deal with suspected cross-contamination and a sequencing artifact. A later analysis calculated a clonal expansion index for each public chain from normalized within-repertoire ranks of inferred template counts. In a later analysis, generation probabilities were computed with a VDJ recombination model fitted to out-of-frame rearrangements, and the resulting probabilities were checked against IGoR. In a later analysis, hypergeometric tests were used to score TCR-TCR, TCR-HLA and TCR-CMV co-occurrence, with a repertoire-size bias correction applied to TCR pairs. False discovery rates were estimated in a later analysis by permuting HLA or CMV assignments 20 times. In a later analysis, co-occurring TCRs were grouped using DBSCAN, and TCRdist sequence similarity was added for clustering within HLA-allele-positive subsets. Repertoires with fewer than 30,000 or more than 120,000 public chains were left out of co-occurrence clustering, as were a handful of repertoires with anomalous nucleotide sharing. This immuneACCESS table, as held by TCRdb, lists in-frame sequences with V and J called but not all clones. Of the missing ones, under half trace to an unresolved V gene in checked studies; the others have no known cause. V, J and clone size reflect that table, while D and trimming were determined from the DNA. Across this sample there are around 150,000 clones, with approximately 72% seen only once. Roughly 2% of the sample is in the top ten clones.

In total, 630 or so healthy bone marrow donors made up the cohort. All cohort members were sampled while nominally healthy, although unrecorded immune exposures were likely present. The donor was CMV seronegative and belonged to the group of 320 or so seronegative cohort members. A peripheral blood sample was collected from each donor, and TCR beta sequencing was performed on peripheral blood mononuclear cells. The Qiagen DNeasy Blood Extraction Kit was used to extract genomic DNA from the blood cell samples. This receptor chain uses TRBV7-2 and TRBJ1-2, with the D gene too uncertain to name. Input material: PBMCs. This TCR came from a female donor in good health and CMV-seronegative. In nucleotide form, the sequence is TGTGCCAGCAGCCGTTATGGCTACACCTTC. Its product reads: CASSRYGYTF.